This TCR beta chain was identified in a study of CD4 T cells in relation to SARS-CoV-2 and coronaviruses. This CDR3 comprises 15 residues. Germline loops: CDR1 SGHRS, CDR2 YFSETQ. Trimming removed 6 bases from V and 2 bases from J; junction bases left unmatched: 3. This clone was found a few times. Its antigen remains unknown. Profiling relied on immunoSEQ multiplex PCR, and the TCRdb table lists in-frame clones only, not all of them. Among around 32,000 clones listed, around three quarters were seen once. Before the COVID-19 pandemic, during about 2010-2019, CD4+ T cells were taken from unexposed donors. The cells were cultured for about 10 days before CD4+ T cells were isolated. As cell numbers allowed, unexposed-donor CD4+ T cells faced SARS-CoV-2 S/N and four cold-coronavirus spikes.

The receptor was isolated from a human donor in good health. The source material was CD4+ T cells from PBMCs, cultured in vitro. The genes are TRBV5-1 and TRBJ2-2; TRBD2 matches 11 bases. CDR3 bases: TGCGCCAGCACCGGGACTAGCGGTAACACCGGGGAGCTGTTTTTT. Its protein is CASTGTSGNTGELFF.